This T cell receptor (beta chain) came from a study of breast tumors, draining lymph nodes, adjacent tissues. Study outcomes and limitations: Tumor repertoires ranked between lymph nodes and nontumor tissue in diversity, with V and J gene preferences. Luminal-like breast cancer showed significantly greater tumor-nontumor repertoire similarity than basal-like breast cancer did. Tumor T cell lymph node origin was a supported hypothesis, not proven. Data fit most tumor T cells coming from lymph node, expanding in tumor.

With respect to this clonotype: Its antigen is unidentified.

From the multiplex PCR reads, TCRdb called clonotypes with MiXCR, one entry per CDR3 protein. The repertoire consists of 25,000 or so distinct CDR3 sequences, with 68% occurring once and the leading ten covering more than 20%. V was pared by 4 bases and J by 5 bases, with 18 bases between. Per the germline V gene, CDR1 is SGHRS and CDR2 is YFSETQ. The CDR3 is made up of 15 amino acids. The chain recombines TRBV5-1 with TRBJ2-5; D possibly corresponds to TRBD2 (5 bases). Sample: tumor-adjacent breast tissue. This receptor was taken from a female donor with breast cancer. Some clones in this sample may be carry-over from other donors' samples. CDR3 DNA sequence: TGCGCCAGCAGCCCCAACGGGAACCACCGGGAGACCCAGTACTTC. As protein: CASSPNGNHRETQYF.